These T cell receptor beta chains were read from a single sample in a study of cytomegalovirus exposure and HLA in healthy donors. Repertoires were generated with immunoSEQ multiplex PCR, while TCRdb's copy carries only in-frame clones and drops some. This table holds about 51,000 clones. Sequenced sample: PBMCs. These receptors were taken from a man in his forties or fifties in good health and CMV-seropositive. The CDR3 runs from the conserved cysteine through the conserved F or W.

TRBJ2-5 TRBV2 CASSVGRETQYF
TRBJ2-5 TRBV11-2 CASSPRGRGGRETQYF
TRBJ2-7 TRBV15 CATSRDYGGTSEQYF
TRBJ1-4 TRBV28 CASSPPTTPNEKLFF
TRBJ1-4 TRBV6-5 CASSYLATNEKLFF
TRBJ2-7 TRBV15 CATSRDRSLLYEQYF
TRBJ2-5 TRBV28 CASGQGEETQYF
TRBJ2-7 TRBV11-2 CASSFSGGNEQYF
TRBJ2-3 TRBV7-3 CASSLSGETQYF
TRBJ1-1 TRBV14 CASSPTAQWRNTEAFF
TRBJ1-1 TRBV7-9 CASSYTLNTEAFF
TRBJ1-1 TRBV4-2 CASSQGPLWTGMNTEAFF
TRBJ2-1 TRBV30 CAWSIGLAGGSPYNEQFF
TRBJ2-7 TRBV4-2 CASSQASGYYEQYF
TRBJ1-1 TRBV6-1 CASGVPGGGGTEAFF
TRBJ2-7 TRBV19 CASSTGQGPYEQYF
TRBJ2-6 TRBV10-3 CATTHSGANVLTF
TRBJ2-2 TRBV30 CAYQGVSGELFF
. TRBV7-9 CASSLKGFYEQYF
TRBJ2-7 TRBV27 CASSFGGSVQYF
TRBJ2-5 TRBV6-1 CASSGRLAGGSFVTQYF
TRBJ2-1 TRBV29-1 CSVGDYREVNEQFF
TRBJ1-3 TRBV29-1 CSASILGAGNTIYF
TRBJ1-6 TRBV12-1 CASSFGQRNSPLHF